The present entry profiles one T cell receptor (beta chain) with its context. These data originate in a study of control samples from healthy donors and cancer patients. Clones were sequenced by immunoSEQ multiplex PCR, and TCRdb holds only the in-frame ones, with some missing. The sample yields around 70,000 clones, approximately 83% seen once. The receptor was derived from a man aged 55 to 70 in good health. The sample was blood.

The CDR3 here is CASSLGGVTYNEQFF. CDR3 coding DNA: TGTGCCAGCAGCTTAGGCGGGGTAACCTACAATGAGCAGTTCTTC. The rearrangement links TRBV7-3 to TRBJ2-1; maybe TRBD2 (6 bases). The germline gives CDR1 SGHTA, CDR2 FQGTGA. This CDR3 comprises 15 residues. The ends were cut back, 2 bases at V and 2 bases at J, with 10 bases in the middle.